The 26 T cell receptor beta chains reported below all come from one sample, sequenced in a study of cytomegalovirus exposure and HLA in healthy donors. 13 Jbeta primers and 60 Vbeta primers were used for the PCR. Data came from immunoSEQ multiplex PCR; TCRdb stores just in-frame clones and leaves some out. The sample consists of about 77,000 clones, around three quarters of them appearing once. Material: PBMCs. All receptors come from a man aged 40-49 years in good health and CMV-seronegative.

CDR3 sequence (DNA): TGTGCCAGATGGGGCCCCTCGGATTCTTACACAGATACGCAGTATTTT. Amino acids: CARWGPSDSYTDTQYF. The chain carries TRBV19 and TRBJ2-3; TRBD1 might be the D (5 bases). The CDR3 consists of 16 residues. Per germline, CDR1 LNHDA and CDR2 SQIVND (reference sequence). Trimming removed 9 bases from V and 2 bases from J, with 21 bases in between.

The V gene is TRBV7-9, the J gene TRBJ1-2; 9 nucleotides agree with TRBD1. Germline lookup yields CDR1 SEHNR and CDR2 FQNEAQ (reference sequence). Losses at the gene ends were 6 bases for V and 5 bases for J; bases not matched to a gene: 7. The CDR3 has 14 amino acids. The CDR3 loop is CASRPNRGLYGYTF. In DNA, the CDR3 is TGTGCCAGCAGACCCAACAGGGGGCTTTATGGCTACACCTTC.

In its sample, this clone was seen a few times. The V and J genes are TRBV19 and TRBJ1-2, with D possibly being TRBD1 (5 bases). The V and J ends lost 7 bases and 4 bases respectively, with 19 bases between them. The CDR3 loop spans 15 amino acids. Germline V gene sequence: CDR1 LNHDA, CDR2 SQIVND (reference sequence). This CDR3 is CASTGISGGSYGYTF. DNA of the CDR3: TGTGCCAGTACAGGTATATCGGGGGGAAGCTATGGCTACACCTTC.

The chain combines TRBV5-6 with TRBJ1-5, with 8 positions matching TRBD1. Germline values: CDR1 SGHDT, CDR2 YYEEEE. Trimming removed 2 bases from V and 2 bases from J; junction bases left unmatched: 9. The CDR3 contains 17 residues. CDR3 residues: CASSFTLTGVGNQPQHF. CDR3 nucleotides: TGTGCCAGCAGCTTTACTTTGACAGGGGTTGGCAATCAGCCCCAGCATTTT.

The CDR3 DNA sequence: TGTGCCAGCAGTTACTCAATCTCGGGACAGACCTATGGCTACACCTTC. It specifies CASSYSISGQTYGYTF. The chain is built from TRBV6-5 and TRBJ1-2; 7 bases match TRBD1. CDR1 and CDR2 from the germline V gene are MNHEY and SVGAGI. The CDR3 covers 16 residues. The junction had 8 bases not matched to a gene; V was cut back by 0 bases and J by 4 bases.

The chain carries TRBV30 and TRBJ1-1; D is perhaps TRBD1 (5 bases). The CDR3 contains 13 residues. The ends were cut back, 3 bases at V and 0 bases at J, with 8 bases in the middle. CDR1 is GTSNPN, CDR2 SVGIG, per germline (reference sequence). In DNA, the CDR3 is TGTGCCTGGAGCCCAGGGATGAACACTGAAGCTTTCTTT. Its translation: CAWSPGMNTEAFF.

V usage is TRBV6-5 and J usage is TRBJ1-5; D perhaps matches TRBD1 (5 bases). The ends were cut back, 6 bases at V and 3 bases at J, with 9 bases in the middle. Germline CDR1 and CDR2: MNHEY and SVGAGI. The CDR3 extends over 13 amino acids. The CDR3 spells CASRRQINQPQHF. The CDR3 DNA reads TGTGCCAGCAGGAGACAGATCAATCAGCCCCAGCATTTT.

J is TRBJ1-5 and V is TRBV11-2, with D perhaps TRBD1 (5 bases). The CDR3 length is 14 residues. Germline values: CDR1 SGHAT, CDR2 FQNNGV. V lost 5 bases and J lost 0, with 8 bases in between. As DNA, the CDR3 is TGTGCCAGCAGCCCACAGGATAGCAATCAGCCCCAGCATTTT. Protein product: CASSPQDSNQPQHF.

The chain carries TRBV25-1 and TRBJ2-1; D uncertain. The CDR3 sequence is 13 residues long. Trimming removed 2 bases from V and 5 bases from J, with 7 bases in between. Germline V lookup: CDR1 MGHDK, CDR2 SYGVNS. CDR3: CASSEQIDNEQFF. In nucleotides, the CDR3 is TGTGCCAGCAGTGAACAGATCGACAATGAGCAGTTCTTC.

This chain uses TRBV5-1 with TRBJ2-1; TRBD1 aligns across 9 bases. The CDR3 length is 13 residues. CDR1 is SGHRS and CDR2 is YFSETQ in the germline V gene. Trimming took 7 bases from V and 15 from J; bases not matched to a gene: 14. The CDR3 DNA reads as TGCGCCAGCGGCAGTAAATTACAGGGGGCGCGGTTCTTC. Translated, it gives CASGSKLQGARFF.

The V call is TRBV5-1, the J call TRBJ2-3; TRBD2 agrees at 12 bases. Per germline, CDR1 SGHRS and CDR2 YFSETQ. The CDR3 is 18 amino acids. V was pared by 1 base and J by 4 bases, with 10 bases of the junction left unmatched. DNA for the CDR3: TGCGCCAGCAGCTTGTTCCCTACTAGCGGGGGGCGGTCAGATACGCAGTATTTT. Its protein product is CASSLFPTSGGRSDTQYF.

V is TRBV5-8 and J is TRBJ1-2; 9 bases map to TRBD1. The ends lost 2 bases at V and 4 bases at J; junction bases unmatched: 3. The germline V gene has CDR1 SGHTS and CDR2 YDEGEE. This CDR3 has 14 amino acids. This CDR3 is CASSLGQGPYGYTF. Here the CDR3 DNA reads TGTGCCAGCAGCTTAGGACAGGGGCCCTATGGCTACACCTTC. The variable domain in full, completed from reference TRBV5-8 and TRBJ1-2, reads EAGVTQSPTHLIKTRGQQATLRCSPISGHTSVYWYQQALGLGLQFLLWYDEGEERNRGNFPPRFSGRQFPNYSSELNVNALELEDSALYLCASSLGQGPYGYTFGSGTRLTVV.

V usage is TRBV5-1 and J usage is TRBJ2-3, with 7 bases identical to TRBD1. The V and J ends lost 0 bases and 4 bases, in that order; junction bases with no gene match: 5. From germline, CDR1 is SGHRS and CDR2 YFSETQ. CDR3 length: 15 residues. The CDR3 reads CASSLEGGAPDTQYF. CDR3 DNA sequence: TGCGCCAGCAGCTTGGAAGGGGGCGCGCCAGATACGCAGTATTTT.

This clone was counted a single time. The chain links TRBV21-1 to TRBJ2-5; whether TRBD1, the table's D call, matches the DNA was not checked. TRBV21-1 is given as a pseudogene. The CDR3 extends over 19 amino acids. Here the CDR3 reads CASNTRCGQGAPLQETQYF. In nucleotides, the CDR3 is TGTGCCAGCAACACGAGATGTGGACAGGGGGCGCCCCTACAAGAGACCCAGTACTTC.

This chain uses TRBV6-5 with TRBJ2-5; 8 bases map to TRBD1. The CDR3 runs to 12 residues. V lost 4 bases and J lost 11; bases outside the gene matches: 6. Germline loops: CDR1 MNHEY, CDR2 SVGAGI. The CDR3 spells CASSSDRAGQYF. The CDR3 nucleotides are TGTGCCAGCAGTTCGGACAGGGCAGGGCAGTACTTC.

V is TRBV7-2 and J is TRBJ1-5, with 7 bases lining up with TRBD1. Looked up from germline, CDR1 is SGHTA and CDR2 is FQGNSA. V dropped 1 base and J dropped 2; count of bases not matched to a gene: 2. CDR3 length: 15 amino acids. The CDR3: CASSLVGTGNQPQHF. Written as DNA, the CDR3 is TGTGCCAGCAGCTTAGTAGGGACAGGCAATCAGCCCCAGCATTTT.

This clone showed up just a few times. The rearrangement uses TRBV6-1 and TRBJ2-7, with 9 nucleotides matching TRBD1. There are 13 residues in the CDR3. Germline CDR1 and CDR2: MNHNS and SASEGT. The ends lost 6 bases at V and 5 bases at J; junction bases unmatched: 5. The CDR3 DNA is TGTGCCAGCAGCCTGGGACAGGGAAACGAGCAGTACTTC. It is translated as CASSLGQGNEQYF.

The CDR3, as DNA: TGTGCCAGCAGTTCCCCGGGAGACCCGAGCGGGGAGCAGTTCTTC. Translating gives CASSSPGDPSGEQFF. The chain combines TRBV28 with TRBJ2-1, with a tentative D call TRBD2 (6 bases). The length of the CDR3 is 15 residues. Trimming removed 4 bases at V and 10 bases at J, with 20 bases between. Germline CDR1 reads MDHEN; CDR2 reads SYDVKM.

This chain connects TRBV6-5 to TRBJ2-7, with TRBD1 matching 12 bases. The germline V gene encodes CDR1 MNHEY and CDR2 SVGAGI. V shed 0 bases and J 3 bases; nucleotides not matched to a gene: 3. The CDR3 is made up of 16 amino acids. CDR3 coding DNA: TGTGCCAGCAGTTACTCGGGGACAGGGGGCTTCTACGAGCAGTACTTC. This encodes CASSYSGTGGFYEQYF.

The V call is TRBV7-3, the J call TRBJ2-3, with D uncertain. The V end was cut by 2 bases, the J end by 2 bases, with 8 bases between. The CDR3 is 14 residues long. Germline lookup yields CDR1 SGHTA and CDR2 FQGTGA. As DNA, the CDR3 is TGTGCCAGCAGCTTATTACAGATCACAGATACGCAGTATTTT. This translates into CASSLLQITDTQYF.

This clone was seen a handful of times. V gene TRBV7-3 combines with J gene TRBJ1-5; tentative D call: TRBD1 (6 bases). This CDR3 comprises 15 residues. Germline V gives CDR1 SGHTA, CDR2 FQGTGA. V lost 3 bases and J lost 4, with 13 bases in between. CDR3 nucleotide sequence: TGTGCCAGCAGCTTTCCGGGACAAGAAAATCAGCCCCAGCATTTT. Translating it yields CASSFPGQENQPQHF.

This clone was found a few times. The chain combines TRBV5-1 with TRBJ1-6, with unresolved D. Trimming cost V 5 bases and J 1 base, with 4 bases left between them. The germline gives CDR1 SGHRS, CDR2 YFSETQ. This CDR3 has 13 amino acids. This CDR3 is CASRQSYNSPLHF. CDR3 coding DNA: TGCGCCAGCAGACAGTCCTATAATTCACCCCTCCACTTT.

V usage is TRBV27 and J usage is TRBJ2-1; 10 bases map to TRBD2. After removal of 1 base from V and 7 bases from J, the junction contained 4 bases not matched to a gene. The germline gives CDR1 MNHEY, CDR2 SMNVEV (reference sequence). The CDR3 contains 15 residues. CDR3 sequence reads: CASSLFSGGMNEQFF. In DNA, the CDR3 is TGTGCCAGCAGTTTATTTAGCGGGGGGATGAATGAGCAGTTCTTC.

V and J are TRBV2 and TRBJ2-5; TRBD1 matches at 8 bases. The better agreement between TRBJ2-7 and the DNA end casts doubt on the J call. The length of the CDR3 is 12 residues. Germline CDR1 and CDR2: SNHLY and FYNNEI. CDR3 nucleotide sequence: TGTGCCAGCAGGGACAGGGCCTACGAGCAGTACTTC. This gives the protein CASRDRAYEQYF.

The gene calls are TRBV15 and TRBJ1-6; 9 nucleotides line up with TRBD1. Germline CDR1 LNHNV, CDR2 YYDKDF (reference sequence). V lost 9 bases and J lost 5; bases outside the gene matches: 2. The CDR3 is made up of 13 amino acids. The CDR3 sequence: CATRDRDNSPLHF. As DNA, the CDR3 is TGTGCCACTCGGGACAGGGATAATTCACCCCTCCACTTT. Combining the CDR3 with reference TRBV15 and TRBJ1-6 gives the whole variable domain DAMVIQNPRYQVTQFGKPVTLSCSQTLNHNVMYWYQQKSSQAPKLLFHYYDKDFNNEADTPDNFQSRRPNTSFCFLDIRSPGLGDTAMYLCATRDRDNSPLHFGNGTRLTVT.

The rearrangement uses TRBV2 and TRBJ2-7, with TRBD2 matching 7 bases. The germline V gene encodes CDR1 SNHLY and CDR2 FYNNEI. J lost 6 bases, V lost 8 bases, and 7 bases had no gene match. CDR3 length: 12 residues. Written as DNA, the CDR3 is TGTGCCAGCGGGGGGGGAGGGCCCGAGCAGTACTTC. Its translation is CASGGGGPEQYF.